This T cell receptor (beta chain) came from a study of T-cell memory formation after mild COVID-19. General study findings and limits: Largely, contracting CD4+ clones fell within CM and EM, and contracting CD8+ clones within EMRA.

This clonotype was counted only a few times. The antigen is unknown. TCRdb used MiXCR to reprocess the 5' RACE reads, holding one entry per CDR3 protein. The sample contains around 260,000 distinct CDR3 sequences, under 20% of which appear only once. The CDR3 length is 11 residues. Germline V gene sequence: CDR1 MNHEY, CDR2 SVGEGT. V was trimmed by 10 bases and J by 8 bases, leaving 11 bases between them. Specimen: PBMCs or a T cell subset sorted from them (not recorded which). The rearrangement links TRBV6-2 or TRBV6-3 to TRBJ1-4; tentative D call: TRBD1 (6 bases). This sequence was found in a man between 18 and 35 years old who had mild COVID-19 (a few samples of this study predate the infection). Cell type and time point are not known. Here the CDR3 DNA reads TGTGCCATCGGGACAAGGGAAAAACTGTTTTTT. Translated, it gives CAIGTREKLFF.